The sequence of this TCR beta chain was determined in a study of response to subunit inactivated influenza vaccine. CDR1 is LNHNV, CDR2 YYDKDF, per germline (reference sequence). The CDR3 is 13 residues long. The trim removed 3 bases at V and 9 bases at J, leaving 7 bases unmatched. In TCRdb, the RT-PCR reads were re-called with MiXCR into one record per CDR3 protein. The profile shows hundreds of thousands of distinct CDR3 sequences, under 9% of them singletons. There are many counts of this clonotype. J is TRBJ1-1 and V is TRBV15; 7 positions agree with TRBD1. Sequenced here: PBMCs from blood, sampled less than 25 months after vaccination. This receptor was taken from a man aged 50-75 years who received an inactivated influenza vaccine. The DNA for the CDR3 is TGTGCCACCAGCAGCGTGAACAGGGGAAAAGCTTTCTTT. As protein: CATSSVNRGKAFF.